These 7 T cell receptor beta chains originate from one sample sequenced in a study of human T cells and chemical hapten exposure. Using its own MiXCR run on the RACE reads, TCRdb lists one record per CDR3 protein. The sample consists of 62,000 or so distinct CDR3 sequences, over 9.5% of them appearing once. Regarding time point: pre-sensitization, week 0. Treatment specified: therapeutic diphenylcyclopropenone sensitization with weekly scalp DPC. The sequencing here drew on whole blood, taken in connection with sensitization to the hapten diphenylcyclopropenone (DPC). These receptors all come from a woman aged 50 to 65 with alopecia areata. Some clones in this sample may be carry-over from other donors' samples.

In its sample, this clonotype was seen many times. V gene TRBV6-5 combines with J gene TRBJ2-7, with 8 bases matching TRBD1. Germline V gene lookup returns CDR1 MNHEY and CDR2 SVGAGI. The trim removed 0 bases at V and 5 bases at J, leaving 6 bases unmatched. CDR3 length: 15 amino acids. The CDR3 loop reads CASSYSRDRTDEQYF. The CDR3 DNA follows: TGTGCCAGCAGTTACTCCCGGGACAGGACGGACGAGCAGTACTTC.

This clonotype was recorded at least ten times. The CDR3 sequence is CASSLVGQMNTEAFF. The CDR3 DNA follows: TGTGCCAGCAGCTTAGTGGGACAAATGAACACTGAAGCTTTCTTT. This chain links TRBV7-6 with TRBJ1-1, with a possible D match to TRBD1 (6 bases). The ends were cut back, 1 base at V and 0 bases at J, with 9 bases in the middle. The CDR3 covers 15 residues. Germline CDR1 SGHVS, CDR2 FNYEAQ.

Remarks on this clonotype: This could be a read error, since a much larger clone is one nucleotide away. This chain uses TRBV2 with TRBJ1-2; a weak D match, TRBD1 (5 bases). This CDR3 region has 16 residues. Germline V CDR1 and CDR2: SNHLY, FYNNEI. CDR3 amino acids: CASRFPTGLLNFGYTF. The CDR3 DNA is TGTGCCAGCAGGTTTCCAACAGGCCTACTCAACTTTGGCTACACCTTC.

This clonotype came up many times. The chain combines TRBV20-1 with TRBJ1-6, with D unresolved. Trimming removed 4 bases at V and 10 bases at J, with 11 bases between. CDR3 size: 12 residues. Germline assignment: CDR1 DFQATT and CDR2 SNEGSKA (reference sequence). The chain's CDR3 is CSAISGNSPLHF. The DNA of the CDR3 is TGCAGTGCTATTTCTGGTAACTCACCCCTCCACTTT.

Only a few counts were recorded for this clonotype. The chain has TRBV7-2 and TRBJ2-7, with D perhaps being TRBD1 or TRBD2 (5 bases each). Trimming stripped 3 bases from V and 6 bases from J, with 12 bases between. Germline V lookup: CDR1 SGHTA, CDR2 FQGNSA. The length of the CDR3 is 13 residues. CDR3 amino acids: CASSFIHGTEQYF. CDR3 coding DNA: TGTGCCAGCAGCTTTATTCATGGGACCGAGCAGTACTTC.

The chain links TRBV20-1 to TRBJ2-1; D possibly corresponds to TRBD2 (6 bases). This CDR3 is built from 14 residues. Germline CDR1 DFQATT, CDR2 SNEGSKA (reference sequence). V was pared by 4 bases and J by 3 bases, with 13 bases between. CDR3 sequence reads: CSATLARLYNEQFF. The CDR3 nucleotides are TGCAGTGCTACCCTAGCGCGCCTCTACAATGAGCAGTTCTTC.

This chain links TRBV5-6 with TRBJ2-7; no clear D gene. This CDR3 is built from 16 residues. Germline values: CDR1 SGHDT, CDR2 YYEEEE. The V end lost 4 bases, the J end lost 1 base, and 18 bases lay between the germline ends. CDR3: CASSPASWAVSYEQYF. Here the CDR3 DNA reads TGTGCCAGCAGCCCGGCGTCATGGGCAGTTTCCTACGAGCAGTACTTC.